The rows below give T cell receptor beta chains drawn from one sample of a study of blood T cells in healthy people across ages. Each CDR3 protein gets one entry after TCRdb re-called the 5' RACE reads with MiXCR. The table has 1.5 million to 2 million distinct CDR3 sequences, 28% seen once; the top ten hold 7.7%. The sequenced material came from blood. The source is a woman in her twenties or thirties in good health. Each CDR3 is given with its conserved first and last residue. Each record gives: clone size, V gene, D gene, J gene, CDR3 protein, CDR3 DNA. The D gene is left open where the match is weak. Clone size is not always given. Where it is, it says once, few, many or a class for expanded clones.

>NA|TRBV5-1|NA|TRBJ2-1
CASSFMATSSYNEQFF
TGCGCCAGCAGCTTTATGGCGACGAGCTCCTACAATGAGCAGTTCTTC
>NA|TRBV7-2|NA|TRBJ2-1
CASRRGQNNEQFF
TGTGCCAGCAGGCGAGGACAGAACAATGAGCAGTTCTTC
>NA|TRBV25-1|TRBD2|TRBJ2-1
CASRGLAANYNEQFF
TGTGCCAGCAGGGGACTAGCGGCGAACTACAATGAGCAGTTCTTC
>NA|TRBV2|TRBD2|TRBJ2-1
CASWASGAIVSYDEQFF
TGTGCCAGCTGGGCTAGCGGGGCAATCGTCTCCTACGATGAGCAGTTCTTC
>many|TRBV15|NA|TRBJ2-4
CATSRDVDRENIQYF
TGTGCCACCAGCAGAGATGTAGACAGAGAAAACATTCAGTACTTC
>NA|TRBV11-2|NA|TRBJ1-2
CASSFQGFGNTF
TGTGCCAGCAGCTTCCAGGGGTTTGGCAACACCTTC
>few|TRBV24-1|NA|TRBJ2-2
CATSELTTGELFF
TGTGCCACCAGTGAGTTGACCACCGGGGAGCTGTTTTTT
>few|TRBV29-1|TRBD1|TRBJ1-1
CSASGGTVGTEAFF
TGCAGCGCAAGTGGGGGGACAGTGGGGACTGAAGCTTTCTTT
>few|TRBV7-9|NA|TRBJ2-5
CASNQEPKETQYF
TGTGCCAGCAACCAGGAGCCTAAAGAGACCCAGTACTTC
>once|TRBV5-5|NA|TRBJ2-7
CASSDSSPGQYF
TGTGCCAGCAGCGACTCGTCTCCGGGACAGTACTTC
>many|TRBV10-1|NA|TRBJ2-5
CASSEAAAARETQYF
TGCGCCAGCAGTGAGGCGGCCGCCGCGAGGGAGACCCAGTACTTC
>many|TRBV28|NA|TRBJ1-1
CAGGSGVNTEAFF
TGTGCCGGGGGATCGGGAGTGAACACTGAAGCTTTCTTT
>NA|TRBV12-3/TRBV12-4|NA|TRBJ2-7
CASSPELASYEQYF
TGTGCCAGCAGTCCAGAACTAGCAAGCTACGAGCAGTACTTC
>NA|TRBV20-1|TRBD1|TRBJ2-5
CSAKYRGQETQYF
TGCAGTGCCAAGTACAGGGGACAAGAGACCCAGTACTTC